The 27 T cell receptor beta chains listed next were all sequenced from one sample in a study of CD4+ T cells in melanoma. Method: immunoSEQ multiplex PCR; TCRdb's copy keeps in-frame clones and lacks some. Of thousands of clones in the sample, around 65% were seen once. Sequenced: cells from a culture (not recorded whether cultured in vitro). The receptors originated from a human donor with melanoma.

This clone showed up just a few times. The chain employs TRBV13 and TRBJ2-4, with a tentative D call TRBD1 (5 bases). The CDR3 covers 15 residues. The V end was cut by 5 bases, the J end by 3 bases, with 14 bases between. Germline V gene data show CDR1 as PRHDT and CDR2 as FYEKMQ (reference sequence). In DNA form, the CDR3 reads TGTGCCAGCAGCCGTTGGCAGGGCGGCAAAAACATTCAGTACTTC. Translation gives CASSRWQGGKNIQYF.

V and J are TRBV6-5 and TRBJ1-3, with 10 bases aligning to TRBD1. CDR1 and CDR2 (germline): MNHEY, SVGAGI. Losses at the gene ends were 9 bases for V and 7 bases for J; bases not matched to a gene: 9. This CDR3 region has 14 residues. DNA of the CDR3: TGTGCCAGTCGTACACGGGACAGGGGTAACACCATATATTTT. As protein: CASRTRDRGNTIYF.

This sequence joins TRBV7-2 and TRBJ2-7; 9 bases map to TRBD1. This CDR3 spans 16 amino acids. The ends lost 5 bases at V and 1 base at J; junction bases unmatched: 9. In germline, CDR1 is SGHTA, CDR2 FQGNSA. The CDR3 DNA is TGTGCCAGCAGCGCGGGGCCCGGGACAGGGTCCTACGAGCAGTACTTC. This gives the protein CASSAGPGTGSYEQYF.

The rearrangement links TRBV12-3 or TRBV12-4 to TRBJ2-7, with D perhaps assigned TRBD1 or TRBD2 (5 bases each). The V gene lost 1 base and the J gene lost 5 bases, with 9 bases spanning the gap. This CDR3 has 13 residues. The CDR3 DNA sequence: TGTGCCAGCAGTTTAGAAGGGACCCACGAGCAGTACTTC. This sequence encodes CASSLEGTHEQYF.

This chain connects TRBV27 to TRBJ2-3, with TRBD2 matching 7 bases. V lost 3 bases to trimming and J lost 0 bases; unmatched junction nucleotides: 3. This CDR3 contains 15 residues. Per germline, CDR1 MNHEY and CDR2 SMNVEV (reference sequence). The CDR3 DNA reads as TGTGCCAGCAGTTTGCGGGGGAGAAGCACAGATACGCAGTATTTT. Amino acid sequence: CASSLRGRSTDTQYF.

The chain combines TRBV28 with TRBJ1-2; perhaps TRBD1 as D (5 bases). V was shortened by 3 bases and J by 2 bases, with 7 bases between the two germline ends. The CDR3 runs to 13 residues. Germline CDR1 and CDR2: MDHEN and SYDVKM. CDR3 protein: CASSFGGNYGYTF. Here the CDR3 DNA reads TGTGCCAGCAGTTTCGGGGGGAACTATGGCTACACCTTC.

In its sample, this clone was seen a few times. The chain combines TRBV2 with TRBJ1-6; 7 nucleotides line up with TRBD1. Germline CDR1 is SNHLY and CDR2 is FYNNEI. CDR3 length equals 15 residues. J was trimmed by 0 bases and V by 10 bases; bases with no gene match: 6. The DNA for the CDR3 is TGTGCCACCGGACAGGAAAGCTCCTATAATTCACCCCTCCACTTT. It codes for CATGQESSYNSPLHF.

The V and J genes are TRBV28 and TRBJ2-1; 7 bases are a match to TRBD1. Trimming cost V 4 bases and J 4 bases; bases outside gene matches: 13. Per the germline V gene, CDR1 is MDHEN and CDR2 is SYDVKM. This CDR3 has 17 amino acids. The CDR3: CASSSPFGRGFYNEQFF. CDR3 nucleotide sequence: TGTGCCAGCAGTTCACCCTTTGGCAGGGGGTTTTACAATGAGCAGTTCTTC.

By share, this clone counts as medium-sized. The CDR3 DNA reads TGTGCCAGCAGCGGTGGGTTTAGCAATCAGCCCCAGCATTTT. Translation gives CASSGGFSNQPQHF. This chain uses TRBV6-5 with TRBJ1-5; no clear D. V dropped 6 bases and J dropped 0 bases, with 9 bases sitting between them. Per germline, CDR1 MNHEY and CDR2 SVGAGI. The CDR3 is made up of 14 amino acids.

The J gene is TRBJ2-7, the V gene TRBV6-1, with D tentatively TRBD2 (5 bases). The V gene lost 2 bases and the J gene lost 5 bases, with 13 bases spanning the gap. This CDR3 has 14 amino acids. Germline V gene data show CDR1 as MNHNS and CDR2 as SASEGT. The DNA of the CDR3 is TGTGCCAGCAGTGAAAGCCAGCGAGGGAACGAGCAGTACTTC. This sequence encodes CASSESQRGNEQYF.

This clone occurred a few times. The rearrangement uses TRBV29-1 and TRBJ2-2; 7 nucleotides align to TRBD2. Germline-derived CDR1 and CDR2 are SQVTM and ANQGSEA. This CDR3 spans 14 amino acids. Germline trimming cut 3 bases from V and 1 base from J; bases unmatched to any gene: 2. This CDR3 is CSVDQRGNTGELFF. DNA for the CDR3: TGCAGCGTTGATCAGCGGGGGAACACCGGGGAGCTGTTTTTT.

This chain uses TRBV7-3 with TRBJ2-5; D unresolved. Trimming left V 3 bases short and J 4 bases short, with 15 bases between. The V gene's germline CDR1 is SGHTA and CDR2 FQGTGA. The CDR3 consists of 15 residues. The CDR3, as DNA: TGTGCCAGCAGCTTGGGGTTTGGTAGATTAGAGACCCAGTACTTC. The encoded protein is CASSLGFGRLETQYF.

The genes are TRBV28 and TRBJ2-7, with D possibly being TRBD2 (5 bases). The germline gives CDR1 MDHEN, CDR2 SYDVKM. Trimming pared 6 bases from V and 3 bases from J, leaving 15 bases between. This CDR3 region has 14 residues. The CDR3: CASSVPRAVYEQYF. For the CDR3, the DNA is TGTGCCAGCAGCGTTCCGAGGGCGGTCTACGAGCAGTACTTC. Based on the CDR3 plus reference TRBV28 and TRBJ2-7, the full variable domain is DVKVTQSSRYLVKRTGEKVFLECVQDMDHENMFWYRQDPGLGLRLIYFSYDVKMKEKGDIPEGYSVSREKKERFSLILESASTNQTSMYLCASSVPRAVYEQYFGPGTRLTVT.

The chain uses TRBV7-9 and TRBJ1-2, with D perhaps TRBD1 (5 bases). This CDR3 contains 16 residues. Germline V gives CDR1 SEHNR, CDR2 FQNEAQ (reference sequence). CDR3 nucleotides: TGTGCGGAACGCCGCCAGGCAGGGCCAAGTAACTATGGCTACACCTTC. Amino acid sequence: CAERRQAGPSNYGYTF.

Within the sample, this clone is hyperexpanded. The CDR3 DNA is TGTGCCAGCACCCCTTCGCTGGATTCACCCCTCCACTTT. It yields the protein CASTPSLDSPLHF. V gene TRBV27 combines with J gene TRBJ1-6; D gene ambiguous. CDR1 is MNHEY, CDR2 SMNVEV, per germline (reference sequence). V was shortened by 7 bases and J by 8 bases, with 12 bases between the two germline ends. There are 13 residues in the CDR3.

This chain links TRBV19 with TRBJ1-6, with D unresolved. Germline V gives CDR1 LNHDA, CDR2 SQIVND (reference sequence). V lost 6 bases and J 6 bases, leaving 3 bases between the germline ends. The CDR3 length is 11 residues. The chain's CDR3 is CASSANSPLHF. CDR3 DNA: TGTGCCAGTAGCGCTAATTCACCCCTCCACTTT.

The gene calls are TRBV3-1 (or the pseudogene TRBV3-2) and TRBJ2-7; the D gene is possibly TRBD2 (6 bases). Germline V gene sequence: CDR1 LGHDT, CDR2 YNNKEL (reference sequence). The CDR3 is 14 amino acids. V gave up 2 bases and J gave up 2 bases, with 10 bases separating them. As DNA, the CDR3 is TGTGCCAGCAGCCAAAGGACTACAGCCTACGAGCAGTACTTC. This translates into CASSQRTTAYEQYF.

The rearrangement links TRBV4-2 to TRBJ2-3; maybe TRBD1 (5 bases). Looked up from germline, CDR1 is LGHNA and CDR2 is YNFKEQ. The V gene lost 3 bases and the J gene lost 1 base, with 14 bases spanning the gap. The CDR3 runs to 16 residues. The CDR3 spells CASSHGTGDGTDTQYF. The DNA of the CDR3 is TGTGCCAGCAGCCACGGAACAGGAGACGGCACAGATACGCAGTATTTT.

The genes are TRBV7-8 and TRBJ2-7; no clear D. The length of the CDR3 is 12 residues. The germline CDR1 and CDR2 sequences are SGHVS and FQNEAQ. The V gene lost 1 base and the J gene lost 4 bases, with 5 bases spanning the gap. The CDR3 DNA sequence: TGTGCCAGCAGCTTAGAAGTTTACGAGCAGTACTTC. Its translation: CASSLEVYEQYF.

The chain recombines TRBV7-9 with TRBJ2-5; no clear D. V lost 4 bases to trimming and J lost 5 bases, with 17 bases between them. CDR1 and CDR2 from the germline V gene are SEHNR and FQNEAQ (reference sequence). The CDR3 has 15 residues. The CDR3 sequence is CASSSSRAKEETQYF. The DNA for the CDR3 is TGTGCCAGCAGCTCTAGTAGAGCGAAAGAGGAGACCCAGTACTTC.

By sample fraction, this clone is medium-sized. This chain connects TRBV5-1 to TRBJ1-4; TRBD1 matches at 7 bases. V dropped 3 bases and J dropped 3; count of bases not matched to a gene: 2. CDR1 SGHRS and CDR2 YFSETQ come from the germline V gene. This CDR3 has 14 amino acids. CDR3: CASSWTGPNEKLFF. CDR3 coding DNA: TGCGCCAGCAGCTGGACAGGTCCTAATGAAAAACTGTTTTTT.

This clone occurred a few times. The V and J genes are TRBV28 and TRBJ2-2; 7 bases are shared with TRBD2. The CDR3 length is 15 residues. The V gene's germline CDR1 is MDHEN and CDR2 SYDVKM. Losses at the gene ends were 5 bases for V and 4 bases for J; bases not matched to a gene: 7. The DNA of the CDR3 is TGTGCCAGCAGTAGGGTGTCGGGGGGCACCGGGGAGCTGTTTTTT. It yields the protein CASSRVSGGTGELFF.

This chain links TRBV5-1 with TRBJ1-1; D call uncertain. The germline V gene encodes CDR1 SGHRS and CDR2 YFSETQ. CDR3 size: 17 residues. Between the trimmed V and J ends, which lost 1 base and 1 base, there was a span of 17 bases. The CDR3 region has the DNA TGCGCCAGCAGCTTGCCCCAAGGTGGGAGGCAGAACACTGAAGCTTTCTTT. Amino acids: CASSLPQGGRQNTEAFF. The full variable domain, rest sourced from reference TRBV5-1 and TRBJ1-1, is KAGVTQTPRYLIKTRGQQVTLSCSPISGHRSVSWYQQTPGQGLQFLFEYFSETQRNKGNFPGRFSGRQFSNSRSEMNVSTLELGDSALYLCASSLPQGGRQNTEAFFGQGTRLTVV.

CDR3 sequence (DNA): TGTGCCAGCAGTGAAACCCCACAGGGGAACACCGGGGAGCTGTTTTTT. The encoded protein is CASSETPQGNTGELFF. The J gene is TRBJ2-2, the V gene TRBV6-1; TRBD1 might be the D (6 bases). The V end lost 2 bases, the J end lost 1 base, and 11 bases lay between the germline ends. This CDR3 has 16 amino acids. Germline values: CDR1 MNHNS, CDR2 SASEGT.

This chain joins TRBV6-5 and TRBJ2-1, with 11 bases matching TRBD2. The V segment lost 4 bases and the J segment 9 bases; nucleotides outside the gene matches: 5. Germline V gene lookup returns CDR1 MNHEY and CDR2 SVGAGI. The CDR3 sequence is 14 residues long. CDR3 residues: CASSSWTSGFEQFF. The CDR3 DNA sequence: TGTGCCAGCAGTTCCTGGACTAGCGGGTTTGAGCAGTTCTTC.

The chain combines TRBV5-1 with TRBJ2-5; no firm D call. The germline CDR1 and CDR2 sequences are SGHRS and YFSETQ. The CDR3 length is 13 residues. With 0 bases removed from V and 4 bases from J, the gap between germline ends came to 7 bases. The CDR3 nucleotides read TGCGCCAGCAGCTTGGCAGTCTCAGAGACCCAGTACTTC. Translating it yields CASSLAVSETQYF.

This clone is a singleton in its sample. V gene TRBV3-1 (or the pseudogene TRBV3-2) combines with J gene TRBJ2-7; either TRBD1 or TRBD2 may supply D (5 bases each). CDR1 and CDR2 from the germline V gene are LGHDT and YNNKEL (reference sequence). This CDR3 comprises 14 residues. V lost 3 bases, J lost 2 bases, and 11 bases lay in between. The DNA of the CDR3 is TGTGCCAGCAGCCACGGGACGAAGACCTACGAGCAGTACTTC. Translated, it gives CASSHGTKTYEQYF.